The present entry profiles one T cell receptor beta chain with its context. This sample is part of a study of blood T cells in healthy people across ages. A J-beta primer mix and a sample-barcoded 5' primer were used in a second PCR of about 6 to 12 cycles. TCRdb independently ran MiXCR on the 5' RACE reads; one entry per CDR3 protein. Here the sample spans 550,000 to 600,000 distinct CDR3 sequences, 47% being singletons. This CDR3 region has 14 residues. Germline V gene lookup returns CDR1 SGHVS and CDR2 FQNEAQ. Between the trimmed V and J ends, which lost 1 base and 10 bases, there was a span of 14 bases.

Sample: blood. The origin of this receptor is an elderly man in good health. This sequence joins TRBV7-8 and TRBJ2-1; no definite D call. CDR3 amino acids: CASSLVLPRAEQFF. The CDR3 coding sequence is TGTGCCAGCAGCTTAGTGCTTCCGCGTGCGGAGCAGTTCTTC.